Sequencing of this T cell receptor (beta chain) was carried out in a study of identical twins. Through template switching, a universal primer site was introduced, and the cDNA contained unique molecular identifiers. TCRdb re-derived calls from the 5' RACE reads in MiXCR, one entry per CDR3 protein. The sample contains roughly 720,000 distinct CDR3 sequences, 15% to 20% of which appear only once. The data were also submitted as part of a second study, on T cells expressing NK-cell markers. As reported in that work: Seven HCMV-seropositive donors and one seronegative donor made up the eight sequenced donors. Evidence did not settle whether expanded NKG2C+ T cell clones targeted HCMV.

The sample was PBMCs. The TCR was taken from a woman younger than 35 in good health.

This CDR3 reads CSASPAGSEQFF. Written as DNA, the CDR3 is TGCAGTGCTTCCCCAGCGGGAAGTGAGCAGTTCTTC. V gene TRBV20-1 combines with J gene TRBJ2-1, with 7 bases that match TRBD2. CDR3 length: 12 residues. With 5 bases clipped from V and 9 bases from J, the junction kept 7 bases outside the gene matches. CDR1 DFQATT and CDR2 SNEGSKA come from the germline V gene (reference sequence).